The subject of this entry is one TCR beta chain. The sample comes from a study of PD-L1 blockade in urothelial cancer. Study as a whole: Atezolizumab was started by patients in about 2014 at 1,200 mg intravenously every 3 weeks. Blood samples had a median of 141,255 T cells.

This CDR3 has 16 residues. J lost 7 bases, V lost 3 bases, and 11 bases had no gene match. Germline V lookup: CDR1 SGHRS, CDR2 YFSETQ. Time point here: pretreatment peripheral blood. Only in-frame clones appear in the TCRdb table, and some are missing; sequencing was by immunoSEQ multiplex PCR. The sample consists of 70,000 to 75,000 clones, around 84% of them appearing once. The sequence came from a woman aged 70-85 years with urothelial cancer. The sequenced sample was PBMCs, obtained around atezolizumab (anti-PD-L1) treatment. The J gene is TRBJ2-7, the V gene TRBV5-1, with 12 bases identical to TRBD1. This CDR3 reads CASSYAPGQGAVEQYF. The CDR3 DNA reads as TGCGCCAGCAGCTACGCACCGGGACAGGGGGCGGTGGAGCAGTACTTC.